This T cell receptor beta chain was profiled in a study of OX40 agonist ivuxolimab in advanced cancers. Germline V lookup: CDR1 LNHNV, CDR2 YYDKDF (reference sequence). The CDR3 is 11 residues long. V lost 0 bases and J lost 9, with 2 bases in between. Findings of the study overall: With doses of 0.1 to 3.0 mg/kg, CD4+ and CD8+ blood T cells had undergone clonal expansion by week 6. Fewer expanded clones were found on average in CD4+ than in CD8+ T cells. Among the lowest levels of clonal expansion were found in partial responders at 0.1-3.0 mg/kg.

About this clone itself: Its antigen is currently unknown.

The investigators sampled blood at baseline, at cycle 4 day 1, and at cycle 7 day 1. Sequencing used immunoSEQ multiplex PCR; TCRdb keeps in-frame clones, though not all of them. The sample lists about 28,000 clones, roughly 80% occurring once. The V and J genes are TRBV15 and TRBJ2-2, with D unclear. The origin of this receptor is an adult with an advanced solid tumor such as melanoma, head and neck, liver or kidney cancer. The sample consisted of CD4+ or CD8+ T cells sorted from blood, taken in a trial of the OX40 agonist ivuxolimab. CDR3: CATSRDRELFF. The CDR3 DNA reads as TGTGCCACCAGCAGAGATCGGGAGCTGTTTTTT.